A few counts support the clone carrying this TCR beta chain. The antigen remains unidentified. The sample comes from a study of cytotoxic CD8 clonotypes in ibrutinib-treated CLL. Study as a whole: Response sampling came at median roughly 11 months of treatment, ranging 6 to 36 months.

Here immunoSEQ multiplex PCR was the method, and the copy in TCRdb shows in-frame clones only, minus some. The sample includes about 29,000 clones, about three quarters of them seen just once. Whole-study results and caveats: Progressing and sustained-remission patients had different sampling times. Clonality increased at ibrutinib response, then returned toward baseline at progression. Baseline clonality, above age-matched healthy donor levels, tracked circulating CD8+ T-cell counts.

This CDR3 region has 14 residues. Germline assignment: CDR1 SEHNR and CDR2 FQNEAQ (reference sequence). V was clipped by 7 bases and J by 7 bases, with 14 bases between them. The sample consisted of PBMCs, taken after 36 months of ibrutinib treatment. The chain couples TRBV7-9 to TRBJ1-6, with unresolved D. The TCR comes from a human donor with chronic lymphocytic leukemia. CDR3 sequence reads: CASTRDNGNSPLHF. DNA for the CDR3: TGTGCCAGCACCCGAGACAACGGGAATTCACCCCTCCACTTT. Full variable domain (remainder filled in from reference TRBV7-9 and TRBJ1-6): DTGVSQNPRHKITKRGQNVTFRCDPISEHNRLYWYRQTLGQGPEFLTYFQNEAQLEKSRLLSDRFSAERPKGSFSTLEIQRTEQGDSAMYLCASTRDNGNSPLHFGNGTRLTVT.